This entry is about one T cell receptor beta chain. The sample comes from a study of cytomegalovirus exposure and HLA in healthy donors. Study as a whole: HLA-typed donors contributed 65 million to 95 million unique TCRs, which were held in an early data release.

Researchers ran the PCR with 60 Vbeta and 13 Jbeta primers. Repertoires were generated with immunoSEQ multiplex PCR, while TCRdb's copy carries only in-frame clones and drops some. The sample yields approximately 160,000 clones, roughly 84% seen once. In germline, CDR1 is GTSNPN, CDR2 SVGIG (reference sequence). The CDR3 covers 15 residues. J was trimmed by 7 bases and V by 4 bases; bases with no gene match: 15. The chain has TRBV30 and TRBJ1-1, with 7 positions matching TRBD1. The sequenced sample consisted of PBMCs. The receptor was isolated from a boy aged 2-15 years in good health and CMV-seronegative. CDR3 sequence reads: CAWTEESSGGSEAFF. The CDR3 DNA sequence: TGTGCCTGGACGGAGGAGAGTTCAGGGGGGAGTGAAGCTTTCTTT. The whole variable domain, filled in from reference TRBV30 and TRBJ1-1, reads SQTIHQWPATLVQPVGSPLSLECTVEGTSNPNLYWYRQAAGRGLQLLFYSVGIGQISSEVPQNLSASRPQDRQFILSSKKLLLSDSGFYLCAWTEESSGGSEAFFGQGTRLTVV.